This T cell receptor (beta chain) was obtained from a study of cytomegalovirus exposure and HLA in healthy donors (dated by TCRdb to 2016 to 2017). Broadly, across the study: According to an earlier analysis of around 600 of the donors, roughly 180 million T cells yielded roughly 110 million unique TCR beta sequences and about 280 Gb of sequence data. A later analysis re-examined previously published TCR beta repertoires from just over 650 donors and added high-resolution HLA genotyping to investigate patterns of TCR occurrence. A handful of DR-DQ haplotypes were handled as single units for association and clustering because linkage in the cohort was strong. HLA typing covered class I and class II loci at four-digit resolution. Among some 400 genotyped donors of the cohort, an average of around 240,000 unique TCR beta nucleotide sequences was sequenced per donor, of which about 20% were non-productive. The number of donors typed differed by locus, with roughly 620-640 for A, B, C, DRB1 and DQB1, roughly 520 for DQA1, approximately 570 for DPA1, and 450 to 480 for DPB1. All discovery cohort repertoires had been generated using a single sequencing platform. Using immunosequencing, the study profiled T cell repertoires from fewer than 700 subjects and related those repertoires to cytomegalovirus serostatus. An early release covering roughly 640 HLA-typed donors comprised approximately 300 gigabases of sequencing data and around 80 million unique TCR sequences. Of the approximately 400 genotyped donors, 70% to 90% were placed in the genetic ancestry cluster associated with self-reported Caucasian donors. A separate validation cohort of more than 100 different subjects was used in addition to the approximately 610-subject first cohort. The later analysis used no new phenotypic data to find candidate immune exposures, relying instead on TCR beta sequences and their occurrence across donors. Donor age, sex, ethnicity and CMV serostatus were compiled together with the repertoire data. In an earlier analysis of roughly 600 of the donors, high-throughput TCR beta sequencing was used to judge whether each TCR beta V gene segment behaved as functional or pseudogenic. The study was designed to test whether signatures of past pathogen exposure could be identified by cataloging public T cell receptors. A later genetic analysis used genome-wide SNP genotypes for about three fifths of the 666 donors, treating that subset as a discovery cohort. To predict cytomegalovirus infection status, the study brought together high-throughput TCR immunosequencing, statistical association of individual TCRs with disease status, and machine learning.

What the authors observed across the whole study: In vitro tests confirmed that three of the cytomegalovirus-associated TCR beta chains recognize cytomegalovirus antigens. The presence/absence analyses assumed that sequencing depth was roughly uniform across donors, and that assumption may not be true. HLA typing was unavailable for some donors at each locus, so association tests used only the typed subset. This cohort had only TCR beta chains sequenced, and the lack of alpha or paired-chain data limited which features could be detected. A cluster of highly shared sequence variants was judged likely to represent a technical artifact of the sequencing pipeline. In both the original and validation cohorts, the classifier was reported to diagnose cytomegalovirus status with high specificity and sensitivity. According to the authors, the approach could potentially be generalized to other disease states and immunological phenotypes. According to a later analysis, most CMV-associated TCR beta chains appeared to be HLA-restricted, and the HLA associations seemed to be driven largely by CMV exposure. Compared with the roughly 670-donor mean, donors in an Asian-associated ancestry cluster had fewer N-insertions in productive TCRs, according to a later genetic analysis. In a later analysis, over 15,000 TCR beta sequences were associated with specific HLA alleles at a false discovery rate of 0.05. An earlier analysis of some 560 of the donors showed that most TCR beta V segments appeared in productive rearrangements either about 87% or about 30% of the time, which broadly matched IMGT annotations. Because counts were too low, roughly 17 rarely observed V segments, including chromosome 9 orphons, were left out of the earlier analysis of approximately 500 of the donors. A further reported finding was that TCR beta sequences accurately predicted the HLA-A and HLA-B alleles for most subjects in the first cohort. Correlated functional status among segregating V segments might reflect linkage disequilibrium, but an unknown experimental factor could not be ruled out. In a later analysis, several top co-occurrence clusters were reported to appear linked to parvovirus B19, influenza, CMV and Epstein-Barr virus. The study listed 150 to 200 TCR beta chains as associated with cytomegalovirus. Most TCR sequences were observed very rarely across donors, whereas some public TCRs were present in many individuals. When HLA alleles, especially DR and DQ, strongly co-occurred, TCR associations were difficult to assign to individual alleles. In a later analysis, HLA-associated TCR beta chains showed more clonal expansion and lower generation probabilities than non-associated chains that were equally common. CMV serostatus was the only immune exposure information available for the cohort. In a later analysis, TCR association rates were found to vary across HLA loci, with the most associated TCRs seen for DRB1 alleles and the fewest for HLA-C alleles. In a later genetic analysis, a missense DCLRE1C variant was associated with V-gene and J-gene trimming of TCR beta chains, and the association was replicated in an independent cohort.

Preparation of the library involved the immunoSEQ multiplex PCR assay. A mixture of 60 forward primers for TCR Vbeta segments and 13 reverse primers for TCR Jbeta segments was used in the multiplex PCR. The CDR3 region of rearranged TCR beta genes was amplified from genomic DNA with a multiplex PCR assay. The Illumina HiSeq System was used to sequence the amplified TCR beta libraries as 87-base-pair reads. The paper's processing steps were these. In a later analysis, roughly 80 million unique TCR beta chains were counted across the 690 or so repertoires, and roughly 11 million of these chains were shared by at least two donors. Raw reads were error-corrected and collapsed into unique sequences by a nearest-neighbor algorithm in which closely related sequences were merged to remove PCR and sequencing errors. CDR3 sequences were aligned to IMGT reference sequences to assign V, D and J gene segments. For a sequence to be retained, a match of at least six nucleotides to both a V gene segment and a J gene segment was required. A rearrangement was called productive if the CDR3 had no stop codons and remained in frame with V and J, and every other rearrangement was called non-productive. CDR3 was defined according to IMGT convention as the region running from the second conserved V-encoded cysteine to the conserved J-encoded phenylalanine. The earlier analysis of around 640 of the donors excluded sequences that lacked an unambiguous match to a single V gene segment. An earlier analysis of several hundred of the donors classified V segments as functional when productive rearrangements were above 56.7% and as segregating when the standard deviation between donors was above 5%. A statistical classification framework was developed to diagnose cytomegalovirus status using the catalog of TCR beta chain sequences. A later analysis assigned V and J genes by comparing TCR nucleotide sequences with IMGT/GENE-DB human TR gene sequences. A later analysis assigned CDR3 sequences and most-parsimonious VDJ recombination scenarios with the TCRdist pipeline. In a later analysis, each TCR beta chain was defined by its CDR3 amino acid sequence together with its V-gene family, and reads without a unique V-gene family were excluded. A later analysis removed 592 highly shared, low-generation-probability nucleotide sequences to deal with suspected cross-contamination and a sequencing artifact. For each public chain, a later analysis derived a clonal expansion index from normalized ranks of inferred template counts within each repertoire. Generation probabilities in a later analysis came from a VDJ recombination model fitted to out-of-frame rearrangements, and those results were checked against IGoR. Hypergeometric tests were used in a later analysis to score TCR-TCR, TCR-HLA and TCR-CMV co-occurrence, with a repertoire-size bias correction applied to the TCR pairs. In a later analysis, false discovery rates were estimated by permuting HLA or CMV assignments 20 times. In a later analysis, co-occurring TCRs were grouped using DBSCAN, and TCRdist sequence similarity was added for clustering within HLA-allele-positive subsets. For co-occurrence clustering, repertoires with fewer than 30,000 or more than 120,000 public chains were excluded, along with five or six repertoires with anomalous nucleotide sharing. TCRdb limited this immuneACCESS table to in-frame rearrangements with V and J called. A share of clones is missing; checked studies link under half to unresolved V genes, and the rest is unexplained. The V and J calls and clone size are taken from that table; D and trimming were inferred from the DNA. The sample includes approximately 100,000 clones, with approximately 64% observed a single time. About 3.5% of the sample is taken by the ten largest.

Turning to this clone: Its antigen remains unidentified. Base qualities are not at hand, and no much larger clone is one base apart.

The cohort was made up of around 720 healthy bone marrow donors. All cohort members were sampled while nominally healthy, although unrecorded immune exposures were likely present. The donor was CMV seronegative and was included in the group of a few hundred seronegative cohort members. A peripheral blood sample was collected from each donor, and TCR beta sequencing was performed on peripheral blood mononuclear cells. The Qiagen DNeasy Blood Extraction Kit was used to extract genomic DNA from the blood cell samples. Sequencing used PBMCs. The clonotype comes from a man in his 60s in good health and CMV-seronegative.

The CDR3 sequence is CASNRGMPQEELQYF. The DNA reads as follows: TGTGCCAGCAACCGGGGGATGCCCCAGGAGGAGTTACAGTACTTC. The chain links TRBV5-4 with TRBJ2-5; the D gene is perhaps TRBD2, on 6 matching bases. CDR1 is given as SGHNT and CDR2 as YYREEE, both from the germline V gene (reference sequence). Including the terminal cysteine and phenylalanine, the CDR3 comprises 15 residues. The retained sequence is limited to the CDR3, 45 bases, with the frame set at the first base. V lost 6 bases and J lost 11 bases; the stretch between them is 26 bases long.